The 10 T cell receptor beta chains below come from one sample, sequenced in a study of cytotoxic CD8 clonotypes in ibrutinib-treated CLL. Using immunoSEQ multiplex PCR, the repertoire was profiled, and TCRdb retains in-frame clones only, with some absent. This table has about 27,000 clones, more than 65% appearing once. The specimen comprised PBMCs, sampled after 24 months of ibrutinib treatment. These receptors were collected from a human donor with chronic lymphocytic leukemia.

The J gene is TRBJ2-3, the V gene TRBV7-8; D might be TRBD2 (5 bases). This CDR3 is 16 amino acids long. Trimming removed 5 bases from V and 4 bases from J, with 19 bases in between. Per germline, CDR1 SGHVS and CDR2 FQNEAQ. The CDR3 reads CASSPQSGPRSDTQYF. CDR3 DNA: TGTGCCAGCAGCCCACAAAGCGGACCTAGATCAGATACGCAGTATTTT.

This clone has a handful of counts. The chain has TRBV15 and TRBJ2-1; possible D gene TRBD1, 6 bases. V lost 3 bases and J 14 bases, leaving 20 bases between the germline ends. In germline, CDR1 is LNHNV, CDR2 YYDKDF (reference sequence). The CDR3 has 14 amino acids. CDR3 bases: TGTGCCACCAGCAGTTTGTCTACAGGGATAGGGGAGTTCTTC. Protein: CATSSLSTGIGEFF.

The rearrangement uses TRBV4-1 and TRBJ2-2; weak D call: TRBD1 (5 bases). This CDR3 has 16 amino acids. V shed 0 bases and J shed 7 bases, with 15 bases lying between them. Germline V gives CDR1 MGHRA, CDR2 YSYEKL. The CDR3 nucleotides are TGCGCCAGCAGCCAAGAGGGGCTCCTTGTGGGCGGGGAGCTGTTTTTT. Protein: CASSQEGLLVGGELFF.

This chain connects TRBV18 to TRBJ1-4, with D unclear. Looked up from germline, CDR1 is KGHSH and CDR2 is LQKENI. Trimming took 1 base from V and 0 from J, leaving 9 bases between them. CDR3 length equals 16 residues. CDR3 sequence reads: CASSPQGLATNEKLFF. DNA for the CDR3: TGTGCCAGCTCACCACAGGGTTTGGCAACTAATGAAAAACTGTTTTTT.

The chain carries TRBV6-6 and TRBJ2-5; D gene ambiguous. Between the trimmed V and J ends, which lost 7 bases and 4 bases, there was a span of 7 bases. Germline loops: CDR1 MNHNY, CDR2 SVGAGI (reference sequence). The CDR3 consists of 11 residues. For the CDR3, the DNA is TGTGCCAGCAAGGCCAGAGAGACCCAGTACTTC. It yields the protein CASKARETQYF.

The genes are TRBV20-1 and TRBJ2-3; unclear D gene. CDR1 is DFQATT, CDR2 SNEGSKA, per germline (reference sequence). Trimming removed 5 bases from V and 5 bases from J, with 8 bases in between. This CDR3 contains 11 residues. The CDR3 coding sequence is TGCAGTGCTGGGCCCAAAGATACGCAGTATTTT. Its translation: CSAGPKDTQYF.

This clone has more than one count but fewer than ten. The rearrangement links TRBV29-1 to TRBJ2-7, with unresolved D. CDR1 SQVTM and CDR2 ANQGSEA come from the germline V gene. V was clipped by 3 bases and J by 2 bases, with 5 bases between them. The CDR3 consists of 11 residues. The CDR3 loop is CSVEVAYEQYF. CDR3 sequence (DNA): TGCAGCGTTGAGGTAGCCTACGAGCAGTACTTC.

The sample holds one count of this clone. The V call is TRBV6-5, the J call TRBJ1-2; TRBD1 might be the D (5 bases). CDR3 length equals 13 residues. Germline CDR1 is MNHEY and CDR2 is SVGAGI. Trimming removed 0 bases at V and 8 bases at J, with 10 bases between. The CDR3 region is CASSYSGQKGYTF. The CDR3 coding sequence is TGTGCCAGCAGTTACTCGGGGCAAAAGGGCTACACCTTC.

V gene TRBV29-1 combines with J gene TRBJ2-7, with 7 positions matching TRBD1. This CDR3 region has 11 residues. Germline V lookup: CDR1 SQVTM, CDR2 ANQGSEA. The V and J ends lost 8 bases and 3 bases, in that order; junction bases with no gene match: 4. CDR3 coding DNA: TGCAGCTTCAGACAGGGCTACGAGCAGTACTTC. Residues: CSFRQGYEQYF.

V and J are TRBV29-1 and TRBJ2-3; either TRBD1 or TRBD2 may fit D (5 bases each). This CDR3 region has 13 residues. CDR1 and CDR2 (germline): SQVTM, ANQGSEA. V was trimmed by 1 base and J by 4 bases, leaving 9 bases between them. This CDR3 is CSVEALGADTQYF. The CDR3 nucleotides read TGCAGCGTTGAAGCTTTGGGGGCAGATACGCAGTATTTT.